The 11 T cell receptor beta chains listed next were all sequenced from one sample in a study of Ad26.COV2.S vaccination and SARS-CoV-2 variants. TCRdb keeps only in-frame clones here, not all; method: immunoSEQ multiplex PCR. The sample includes about 420,000 clones, roughly 90% of them seen just once. Described treatment: 15 to 20 received Ad26.COV2.S at low or high dose, single or two shots; 5 received placebo; per-sample allocation not given. Sampling occurred on day 63 after the first vaccine or placebo injection. Here the sequenced sample was peripheral blood, taken in a trial of Ad26.COV2.S vaccine versus placebo. These receptors all stem from a person between 18 and 59 years old who received the Ad26.COV2.S COVID-19 vaccine or a placebo.

CDR3 region: CASSPLYTGELFF. The CDR3 coding sequence is TGTGCCAGCAGTCCTTTATACACCGGGGAGCTGTTTTTT. This rearrangement joins TRBV6-5 to TRBJ2-2, with D uncertain. V gave up 5 bases and J gave up 3 bases, with 7 bases separating them. The germline V gene has CDR1 MNHEY and CDR2 SVGAGI. This CDR3 has 13 residues.

The chain carries TRBV4-1 and TRBJ2-3; D is undetermined. The CDR3 sequence is 14 residues long. Looked up from germline, CDR1 is MGHRA and CDR2 is YSYEKL. The V gene lost 1 base and the J gene lost 4 bases, with 9 bases spanning the gap. CDR3 nucleotides: TGCGCCAGCAGCCAAGCCACACCAGCAGATACGCAGTATTTT. Residues: CASSQATPADTQYF.

The rearrangement joins TRBV6-5 to TRBJ1-1, with D hard to call. Germline assignment: CDR1 MNHEY and CDR2 SVGAGI. CDR3 length: 13 amino acids. Trimming removed 7 bases at V and 0 bases at J, with 9 bases between. CDR3 amino acids: CASIPDMNTEAFF. The CDR3 nucleotides read TGTGCCAGCATTCCGGATATGAACACTGAAGCTTTCTTT.

The chain carries TRBV2 and TRBJ2-5, with D uncertain. The CDR3 contains 10 residues. CDR1 is SNHLY, CDR2 FYNNEI, per germline. The germline V and J ends were trimmed by 6 bases and 4 bases, with 3 bases remaining between them. This CDR3 is CASSLETQYF. The CDR3 nucleotides are TGTGCCAGCAGCCTAGAGACCCAGTACTTC. Combining the CDR3 with reference TRBV2 and TRBJ2-5 gives the whole variable domain EPEVTQTPSHQVTQMGQEVILRCVPISNHLYFYWYRQILGQKVEFLVSFYNNEISEKSEIFDDQFSVERPDGSNFTLKIRSTKLEDSAMYFCASSLETQYFGPGTRLLVL.

The chain combines TRBV4-3 with TRBJ2-7; 9 nucleotides match TRBD2. Trimming took 0 bases from V and 7 from J; bases not matched to a gene: 10. CDR3 size: 16 residues. CDR1 and CDR2 from the germline V gene are LGHNA and YSLEER. CDR3 DNA: TGCGCCAGCAGCCAAGATTGGTCTAGCGGGGTAAAGGAGCAGTACTTC. This codes for CASSQDWSSGVKEQYF.

This clone appeared once. The CDR3 DNA reads TGTGCCAGCAGTTACCCCTCCCAAAAGGATGAAAAACTGTTTTTT. This codes for CASSYPSQKDEKLFF. The chain combines TRBV28 with TRBJ1-4; D not certain. CDR3 length: 15 amino acids. V shed 4 bases and J shed 6 bases, with 15 bases lying between them. Germline V gives CDR1 MDHEN, CDR2 SYDVKM.

The genes are TRBV19 and TRBJ1-2; D uncertain. The CDR3 is made up of 15 amino acids. The germline V gene has CDR1 LNHDA and CDR2 SQIVND (reference sequence). The ends were cut back, 10 bases at V and 0 bases at J, with 18 bases in the middle. The CDR3 sequence is CATSRRQSANYGYTF. CDR3 in DNA: TGTGCCACCAGCCGGCGGCAGTCAGCTAACTATGGCTACACCTTC.

The rearrangement uses TRBV6-2 or TRBV6-3 and TRBJ2-3, with 7 bases lining up with TRBD1. Looked up from germline, CDR1 is MNHEY and CDR2 is SVGEGT. Losses at the gene ends were 0 bases for V and 4 bases for J; bases not matched to a gene: 4. This CDR3 has 15 residues. The CDR3 DNA reads TGTGCCAGCAGTTACTCGGGACAGCCTCCAGATACGCAGTATTTT. Amino acid sequence: CASSYSGQPPDTQYF.

The chain carries TRBV27 and TRBJ2-7; D perhaps matches TRBD2 (6 bases). Germline CDR1 MNHEY, CDR2 SMNVEV (reference sequence). The CDR3 is made up of 14 amino acids. V was clipped by 5 bases and J by 0 bases, with 11 bases between them. CDR3 sequence reads: CASSPGDSSYEQYF. The CDR3 region has the DNA TGTGCCAGCAGTCCGGGGGATTCCTCCTACGAGCAGTACTTC.

The chain combines TRBV19 with TRBJ1-2; D not resolved. This CDR3 has 15 amino acids. V dropped 5 bases and J dropped 0 bases, with 13 bases sitting between them. CDR1 and CDR2 (germline): LNHDA, SQIVND (reference sequence). Written as DNA, the CDR3 is TGTGCCAGTAGTTCCCGGACCGGAGCTAACTATGGCTACACCTTC. This codes for CASSSRTGANYGYTF.

In DNA, the CDR3 is TGTGCCAGCAGCCTCGACCCACAGGGGAGTTACAATGAGCAGTTCTTC. Protein product: CASSLDPQGSYNEQFF. V is TRBV11-1 and J is TRBJ2-1; 7 bases align to TRBD1. The CDR3 is 16 residues long. The germline gives CDR1 SGHAT, CDR2 FQDESV (reference sequence). V gave up 5 bases and J gave up 4 bases; unmatched junction bases: 11.